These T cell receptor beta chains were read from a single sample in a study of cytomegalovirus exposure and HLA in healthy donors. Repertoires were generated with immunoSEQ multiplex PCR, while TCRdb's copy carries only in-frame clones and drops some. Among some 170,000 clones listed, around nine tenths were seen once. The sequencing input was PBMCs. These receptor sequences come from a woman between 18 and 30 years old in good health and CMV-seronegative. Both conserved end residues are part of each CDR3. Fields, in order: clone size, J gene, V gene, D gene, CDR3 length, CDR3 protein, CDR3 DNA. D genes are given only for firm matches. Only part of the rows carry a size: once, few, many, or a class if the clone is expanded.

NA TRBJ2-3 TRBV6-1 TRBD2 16 CASSEGISGLTDTQYF TGTGCCAGCAGTGAAGGAATTAGCGGGCTCACAGATACGCAGTATTTT
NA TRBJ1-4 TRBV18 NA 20 CASSPLQVGRELATNEKLFF TGTGCCAGCTCACCCCTTCAAGTCGGGCGGGAGCTTGCAACTAATGAAAAACTGTTTTTT
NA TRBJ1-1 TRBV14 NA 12 CASSHVQVEAFF TGTGCCAGCAGCCATGTACAGGTTGAAGCTTTCTTT
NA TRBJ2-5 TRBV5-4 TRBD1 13 CASSPRQGETQYF TGTGCCAGCAGCCCTCGACAGGGAGAGACCCAGTACTTC
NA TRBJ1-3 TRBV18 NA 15 CASSLDTETGNTIYF TGTGCCAGCTCACTGGATACAGAAACTGGAAACACCATATATTTT
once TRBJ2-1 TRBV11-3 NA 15 CASSPRRSSYNEQFF TGTGCCAGCAGCCCTCGTCGGAGCTCCTACAATGAGCAGTTCTTC
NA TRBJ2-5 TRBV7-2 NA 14 CASSLDSGGETQYF TGTGCCAGCAGCTTAGACTCGGGGGGCGAGACCCAGTACTTC
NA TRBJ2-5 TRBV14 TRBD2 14 CASSPGLAQETQYF TGTGCCAGCAGCCCTGGACTAGCCCAAGAGACCCAGTACTTC
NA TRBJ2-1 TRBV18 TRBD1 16 CASSSQKGTGVYEQFF TGTGCCAGCTCATCACAAAAAGGGACAGGAGTATATGAGCAGTTCTTC
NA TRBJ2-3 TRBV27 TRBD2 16 CASSLRAGGSTDTQYF TGTGCCAGCAGTTTGAGGGCGGGGGGTAGCACAGATACGCAGTATTTT
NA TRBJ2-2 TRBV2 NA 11 CATEKEGELFF TGTGCCACCGAAAAGGAGGGGGAGCTGTTTTTT
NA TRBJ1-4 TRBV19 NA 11 CASRFGTTWVF TGTGCCAGTCGGTTCGGGACAACGTGGGTTTTT
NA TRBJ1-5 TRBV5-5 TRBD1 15 CASSFRQGDNQPQHF TGTGCCAGCAGCTTTAGGCAGGGGGACAATCAGCCCCAGCATTTT
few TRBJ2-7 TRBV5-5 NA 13 CASSHMGPYEQYF TGTGCCAGCAGCCACATGGGGCCCTACGAGCAGTACTTC
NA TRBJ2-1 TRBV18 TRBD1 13 CASSGQHLNEQFF TGTGCCAGCTCGGGACAGCACCTCAATGAGCAGTTCTTC
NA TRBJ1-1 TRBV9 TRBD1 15 CASSAPQTGGTEAFF TGTGCCAGCAGCGCCCCCCAGACAGGGGGGACTGAAGCTTTCTTT
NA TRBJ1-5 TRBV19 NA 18 CASTLGTGGPYSNQPQHF TGTGCCAGTACCCTTGGCACGGGAGGTCCCTATAGCAATCAGCCCCAGCATTTT
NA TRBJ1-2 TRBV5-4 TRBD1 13 CASSGTGLRGYTF TGTGCCAGCAGCGGGACAGGGTTGAGGGGCTACACCTTC
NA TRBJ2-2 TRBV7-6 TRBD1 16 CASSLLGGPNTGELFF TGTGCCAGCAGCTTATTAGGGGGCCCGAACACCGGGGAGCTGTTTTTT
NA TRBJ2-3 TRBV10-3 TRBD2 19 CAISGITSGTTLLTDTQYF TGTGCCATCAGTGGGATCACTAGCGGGACGACCTTATTGACAGATACGCAGTATTTT
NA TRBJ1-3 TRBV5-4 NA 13 CASSLSAGNTIYF TGTGCCAGCAGCTTATCAGCTGGAAACACCATATATTTT
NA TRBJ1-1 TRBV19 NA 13 CASSVGPGTEAFF TGTGCCAGTAGTGTGGGCCCAGGAACTGAAGCTTTCTTT
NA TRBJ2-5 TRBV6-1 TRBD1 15 CASTVGTGLIETQYF TGTGCCAGCACGGTCGGGACAGGGTTAATAGAGACCCAGTACTTC
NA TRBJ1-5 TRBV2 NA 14 CASSDGGSNQPQHF TGTGCCAGCAGTGACGGGGGTAGCAATCAGCCCCAGCATTTT
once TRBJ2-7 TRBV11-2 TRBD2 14 CASSQLAGGDEQYF TGTGCCAGCAGCCAACTAGCGGGAGGAGACGAGCAGTACTTC
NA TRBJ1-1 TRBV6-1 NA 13 CAHRVGTTNEAFF TGTGCCCACCGGGTGGGGACAACCAATGAAGCTTTCTTT
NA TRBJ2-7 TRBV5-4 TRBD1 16 CASSLAGGQGRYEQYF TGTGCCAGCAGCTTGGCGGGGGGACAGGGGAGGTACGAGCAGTACTTC
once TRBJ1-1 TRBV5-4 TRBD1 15 CASSPPTGDHTEAFF TGTGCCAGCAGCCCCCCGACAGGGGACCACACTGAAGCTTTCTTT
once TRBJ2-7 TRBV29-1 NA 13 CSVEKGAPYEQYF TGCAGCGTTGAAAAAGGGGCTCCATACGAGCAGTACTTC
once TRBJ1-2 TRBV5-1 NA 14 CASSLSESVYGYTF TGCGCCAGCTCACTGAGCGAATCTGTCTATGGCTACACCTTC
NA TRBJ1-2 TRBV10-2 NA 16 CASSVGWGDWDYGYTF TGCGCCAGCAGTGTTGGGTGGGGGGACTGGGACTATGGCTACACCTTC
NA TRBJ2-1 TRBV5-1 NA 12 CASSQGYNEQFF TGCGCCAGCAGCCAGGGCTACAATGAGCAGTTCTTC
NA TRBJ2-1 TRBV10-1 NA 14 CASSDDRFYNEQFF TGCGCCAGCAGTGATGACAGATTCTACAATGAGCAGTTCTTC
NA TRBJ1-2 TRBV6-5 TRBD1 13 CASSDRGRGGYTF TGTGCCAGCAGTGACAGGGGACGAGGCGGCTACACCTTC
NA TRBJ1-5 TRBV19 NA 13 CASSTTRNQPQHF TGTGCCAGTAGTACAACAAGAAATCAGCCCCAGCATTTT
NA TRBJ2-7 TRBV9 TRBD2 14 CASSAQAGALEQYF TGTGCCAGCAGCGCCCAAGCGGGAGCTCTCGAGCAGTACTTC
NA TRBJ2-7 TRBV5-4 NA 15 CASSLVRGITYEQYF TGTGCCAGCAGCTTGGTTCGGGGGATCACCTACGAGCAGTACTTC
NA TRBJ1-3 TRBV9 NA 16 CASSVGQGQAGNTIYF TGTGCCAGCAGCGTAGGGCAGGGACAAGCTGGAAACACCATATATTTT
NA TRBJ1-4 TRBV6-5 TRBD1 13 CASSDRLLGKLFF TGTGCCAGCTCGGACAGGTTATTGGGAAAACTGTTTTTT
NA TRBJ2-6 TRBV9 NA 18 CASSVEEAAYSGANVLTF TGTGCCAGCAGCGTAGAGGAGGCCGCCTACTCTGGGGCCAACGTCCTGACTTTC
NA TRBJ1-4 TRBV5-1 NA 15 CASSLQGGHEEKLFF TGCGCCAGCAGCCTCCAGGGTGGCCACGAAGAAAAACTGTTTTTT
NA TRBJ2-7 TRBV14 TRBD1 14 CASSPQGDWYEQYF TGTGCCAGCAGCCCACAGGGGGATTGGTACGAGCAGTACTTC
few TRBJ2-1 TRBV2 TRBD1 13 CASTADRGNEQFF TGTGCCAGCACCGCCGACAGGGGCAATGAGCAGTTCTTC
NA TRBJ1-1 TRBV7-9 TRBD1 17 CASSLVRGVGVNTEAFF TGTGCCAGCAGCTTAGTCAGGGGGGTTGGAGTGAACACTGAAGCTTTCTTT
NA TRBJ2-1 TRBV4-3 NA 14 CASSASHPTNEQFF TGCGCCAGCAGCGCCTCACACCCAACCAATGAGCAGTTCTTC
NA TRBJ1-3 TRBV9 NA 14 CASSVGGGGNTIYF TGTGCCAGCAGCGTAGGGGGGGGTGGAAACACCATATATTTT
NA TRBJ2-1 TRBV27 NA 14 CASSLNPAVDEQFF TGTGCCAGCAGTTTAAACCCTGCAGTGGATGAGCAGTTCTTC
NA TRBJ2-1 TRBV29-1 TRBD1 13 CSVPGQTYNEQFF TGCAGCGTTCCGGGACAGACTTACAATGAGCAGTTCTTC
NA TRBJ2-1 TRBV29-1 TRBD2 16 CSVEGVSGSSYNEQFF TGCAGCGTTGAAGGCGTAAGCGGGAGCTCCTACAATGAGCAGTTCTTC
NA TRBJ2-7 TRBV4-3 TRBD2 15 CASSQGASGTYEQYF TGCGCCAGCAGCCAAGGGGCTAGCGGGACCTACGAGCAGTACTTC